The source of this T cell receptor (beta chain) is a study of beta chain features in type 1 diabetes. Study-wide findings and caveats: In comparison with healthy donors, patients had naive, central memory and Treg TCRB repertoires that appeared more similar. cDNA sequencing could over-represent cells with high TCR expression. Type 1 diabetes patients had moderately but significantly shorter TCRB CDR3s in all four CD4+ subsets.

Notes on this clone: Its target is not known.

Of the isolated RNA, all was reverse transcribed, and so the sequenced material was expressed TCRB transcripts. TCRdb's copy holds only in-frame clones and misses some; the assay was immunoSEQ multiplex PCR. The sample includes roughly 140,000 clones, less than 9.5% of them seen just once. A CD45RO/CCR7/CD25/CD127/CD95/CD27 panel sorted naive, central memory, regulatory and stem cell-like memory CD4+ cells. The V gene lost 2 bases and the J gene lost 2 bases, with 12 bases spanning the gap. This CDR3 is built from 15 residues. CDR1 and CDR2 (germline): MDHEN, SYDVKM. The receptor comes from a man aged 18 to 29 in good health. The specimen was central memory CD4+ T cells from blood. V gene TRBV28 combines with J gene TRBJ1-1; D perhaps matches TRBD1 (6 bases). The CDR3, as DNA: TGTGCCAGCAGTTTAAGGGCAGGGGTAAACACTGAAGCTTTCTTT. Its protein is CASSLRAGVNTEAFF.